The 6 T cell receptor beta chains presented below share a single source sample, sequenced in a study of cytomegalovirus exposure and HLA in healthy donors. Researchers ran the PCR with 60 Vbeta and 13 Jbeta primers. Method: immunoSEQ multiplex PCR; TCRdb's copy keeps in-frame clones and lacks some. The table includes roughly 45,000 clones, approximately 60% detected once. Input material: PBMCs. The origin of the receptors is a human donor in good health.

The J gene is TRBJ2-5, the V gene TRBV2; 8 nucleotides line up with TRBD2. V trimming: 6 bases; J trimming: 5 bases; junction bases outside the gene matches: 8. Germline assignment: CDR1 SNHLY and CDR2 FYNNEI. CDR3 length equals 14 residues. In nucleotides, the CDR3 is TGTGCCAGCAGGGACGGGGGGGCGGCGGAGACCCAGTACTTC. This sequence encodes CASRDGGAAETQYF.

The CDR3 is CASAGTLNTEAFF. DNA for the CDR3: TGTGCTAGTGCCGGGACATTGAACACTGAAGCTTTCTTT. The V and J genes are TRBV12-5 and TRBJ1-1, with D possibly matching TRBD1 (6 bases). V was cut by 7 bases and J by 0 bases, with 9 bases left in between. This CDR3 comprises 13 residues. Germline lookup yields CDR1 LGHNT and CDR2 FRNRAP.

This chain uses TRBV9 with TRBJ1-2; 7 bases are a match to TRBD1. V was pared by 0 bases and J by 2 bases, with 4 bases of the junction left unmatched. CDR3 length: 15 amino acids. Germline-derived CDR1 and CDR2 are SGDLS and YYNGEE. Here the CDR3 DNA reads TGTGCCAGCAGCGTAGGGGGGACAGTAAACTATGGCTACACCTTC. Residues: CASSVGGTVNYGYTF.

The V gene is TRBV4-1, the J gene TRBJ1-6, with a tentative D call TRBD1 (5 bases). V shed 0 bases and J shed 10 bases, with 13 bases lying between them. CDR1 is MGHRA, CDR2 YSYEKL, per germline. The CDR3 loop spans 15 amino acids. CDR3 amino acids: CASSQDPGGWSPLHF. In DNA form, the CDR3 reads TGCGCCAGCAGCCAAGACCCGGGGGGTTGGTCACCCCTCCACTTT.

This rearrangement joins TRBV5-1 to TRBJ1-6; 9 nucleotides agree with TRBD1. The CDR3 has 15 amino acids. V trimming: 4 bases; J trimming: 8 bases; junction bases outside the gene matches: 7. Germline V lookup: CDR1 SGHRS, CDR2 YFSETQ. CDR3 nucleotides: TGCGCCAGCAGCGGGGGACAGGGCTCATATTCACCCCTCCACTTT. Amino acids: CASSGGQGSYSPLHF.

V gene TRBV19 combines with J gene TRBJ2-1; D is unclear. CDR1 LNHDA and CDR2 SQIVND come from the germline V gene (reference sequence). V lost 6 bases and J lost 5, with 5 bases in between. This CDR3 is 11 amino acids long. The CDR3 spells CASRINNEQFF. The CDR3 DNA is TGTGCCAGTAGAATCAACAATGAGCAGTTCTTC.